The clone carrying this T cell receptor (beta chain) was counted many times. This sample was included in a study of molecular identifiers for immune sequencing clone quantification. Listed TCR primers and previously described methods were used for bulk TCR libraries. Each CDR3 protein is one row after TCRdb ran MiXCR on the PCR reads. The table shows around 20,000 distinct CDR3 sequences, with about 15% occurring only once. Germline V lookup: CDR1 LGHNA, CDR2 YSLEER. CDR3 length: 15 amino acids. V dropped 5 bases and J dropped 5 bases, with 15 bases sitting between them. The sequence derives from a human donor in good health. Some libraries in this study had Jurkat cell RNA spiked in. The rearrangement joins TRBV4-3 to TRBJ2-2; D may correspond to TRBD1 or TRBD2 (5 bases each). Sequencing was carried out using naive CD8+ T cells from blood, with Jurkat cell RNA spiked in. Subset described: FACS-sorted CD8+CD4-CCR7+CD45RA+ naive T cells. CDR3 nucleotide sequence: TGCGCCAGCAGCGCAGGGTTCGGAGGTACCGGGGAGCTGTTTTTT. Its protein product is CASSAGFGGTGELFF.